One and the same sample provided the 11 T cell receptor beta chains below, sequenced in a study of cytomegalovirus exposure and HLA in healthy donors. This PCR relied on a set of 60 Vbeta primers and 13 Jbeta primers. The protocol was immunoSEQ multiplex PCR, while the TCRdb copy is restricted to in-frame clones and leaves out a portion. The sample comprises over 200,000 clones, approximately 70% of which are singletons, and about 2.8% rests with the top ten. The material sequenced was PBMCs. These receptors all stem from a man aged 40-49 years in good health and CMV-seropositive.

The rearrangement links TRBV2 to TRBJ2-3; D might be TRBD2 (6 bases). The CDR3 runs to 17 residues. The germline V and J ends were trimmed by 6 bases and 2 bases, with 21 bases remaining between them. Germline CDR1 is SNHLY and CDR2 is FYNNEI. DNA of the CDR3: TGTGCCAGCAGCGAGGGAAAGGAGGGGCCGCTCACAGATACGCAGTATTTT. This encodes CASSEGKEGPLTDTQYF.

V is TRBV7-8 and J is TRBJ2-1; no clear D. Trimming took 1 base from V and 1 from J, leaving 11 bases between them. Germline V gives CDR1 SGHVS, CDR2 FQNEAQ. The CDR3 loop spans 16 amino acids. CDR3 bases: TGTGCCAGCAGCTTAGTGCGGCTAGTGTCCTACAATGAGCAGTTCTTC. Amino acids: CASSLVRLVSYNEQFF.

The J gene is TRBJ2-5, the V gene TRBV11-2, with 7 positions matching TRBD1. The length of the CDR3 is 15 residues. The germline gives CDR1 SGHAT, CDR2 FQNNGV. After removal of 1 base from V and 4 bases from J, the junction contained 6 bases not matched to a gene. CDR3 nucleotides: TGTGCCAGCAGCTTAGCAGGGGGATCGGGAGAGACCCAGTACTTC. Translation gives CASSLAGGSGETQYF.

The chain recombines TRBV19 with TRBJ2-1, with no clear D. V lost 10 bases and J 4 bases, leaving 14 bases between the germline ends. The CDR3 length is 13 residues. CDR1 is LNHDA, CDR2 SQIVND, per germline (reference sequence). Written as DNA, the CDR3 is TGTGCCACACGCCTTCAGGCGTACAATGAGCAGTTCTTC. As protein: CATRLQAYNEQFF.

V is TRBV4-2 and J is TRBJ2-3, with a possible D match to TRBD2 (7 bases). The CDR3 consists of 15 residues. The V gene lost 7 bases and the J gene lost 4 bases, with 18 bases spanning the gap. Germline CDR1 is LGHNA and CDR2 is YNFKEQ. In DNA, the CDR3 is TGTGCCAGCAATAAGAGGGGGGGCAGCGCAGATACGCAGTATTTT. Translation gives CASNKRGGSADTQYF.

This clone was detected only a few times. J is TRBJ2-5 and V is TRBV6-5; D perhaps matches TRBD1 (5 bases). Trimming cost V 6 bases and J 4 bases, with 15 bases left between them. Germline V gene data show CDR1 as MNHEY and CDR2 as SVGAGI. CDR3 size: 14 residues. The CDR3 DNA follows: TGTGCCAGCAGCCCACACCGGCAGGGAGAGACCCAGTACTTC. Protein: CASSPHRQGETQYF.

This clone has more than one count but fewer than ten. The V and J genes are TRBV6-1 and TRBJ1-1, with TRBD1 identical over 9 bases. V lost 6 bases, J lost 7 bases, and 9 bases stayed unmatched. Looked up from germline, CDR1 is MNHNS and CDR2 is SASEGT. The CDR3 has 14 residues. The CDR3 DNA reads as TGTGCCAGCAGCCGGGACAGGGTCCATATTGAAGCTTTCTTT. It specifies CASSRDRVHIEAFF.

V usage is TRBV5-4 and J usage is TRBJ1-1; D unresolved. V lost 4 bases to trimming and J lost 5 bases, with 18 bases between them. The CDR3 extends over 15 amino acids. Germline V gene sequence: CDR1 SGHNT, CDR2 YYREEE (reference sequence). CDR3 region: CASSNPQTGGTEAFF. DNA for the CDR3: TGTGCCAGCAGCAACCCTCAGACGGGAGGGACTGAAGCTTTCTTT.

The chain is built from TRBV6-1 and TRBJ2-5, with TRBD2 matching 9 bases. J lost 1 base, V lost 4 bases, and 16 bases had no gene match. This CDR3 region has 19 residues. The germline V gene has CDR1 MNHNS and CDR2 SASEGT. CDR3 loop: CASSGVWRGGHPIQETQYF. As DNA, the CDR3 is TGTGCCAGCAGTGGGGTGTGGCGGGGGGGCCACCCTATCCAAGAGACCCAGTACTTC.

The CDR3 sequence is CASSGQGWETQYF. The CDR3 DNA reads as TGTGCCAGCAGCGGACAGGGATGGGAGACCCAGTACTTC. V and J are TRBV5-6 and TRBJ2-5; 8 nucleotides line up with TRBD1. This CDR3 is built from 13 residues. Germline assignment: CDR1 SGHDT and CDR2 YYEEEE. Losses at the gene ends were 4 bases for V and 5 bases for J; bases not matched to a gene: 4.

CDR3 coding DNA: TGTGCCAGCAGTCCTATGGGCCCAAGACAGGGAAATTCACCCCTCCACTTT. Its protein is CASSPMGPRQGNSPLHF. V usage is TRBV27 and J usage is TRBJ1-6, with 7 bases fitting TRBD1. CDR3 length equals 17 residues. Trimming removed 5 bases from V and 7 bases from J; junction bases left unmatched: 14. CDR1 and CDR2 (germline): MNHEY, SMNVEV (reference sequence).